This passage covers 3 T cell receptor beta chains from one sample sequenced in a study of blood T cell repertoires in COVID-19. Profiled with immunoSEQ multiplex PCR; TCRdb holds only in-frame clones, not every one. The table has 100,000 to 150,000 clones, roughly 88% seen once. The sequencing sample was made of peripheral blood. The receptors come from a man aged 65 to 79 with active COVID-19.

The chain uses TRBV30 and TRBJ1-5, with D perhaps TRBD1 (6 bases). Trimming removed 1 base from V and 4 bases from J, with 17 bases in between. CDR3 length: 16 amino acids. Germline V gene data show CDR1 as GTSNPN and CDR2 as SVGIG (reference sequence). The DNA for the CDR3 is TGTGCCTGGAGTGGCCCGGGGGGGACACCTAATCAGCCCCAGCATTTT. It is translated as CAWSGPGGTPNQPQHF. The variable domain in full, completed from reference TRBV30 and TRBJ1-5, reads SQTIHQWPATLVQPVGSPLSLECTVEGTSNPNLYWYRQAAGRGLQLLFYSVGIGQISSEVPQNLSASRPQDRQFILSSKKLLLSDSGFYLCAWSGPGGTPNQPQHFGDGTRLSIL.

CDR3 loop: CAWSSGLMNTEAFF. CDR3 DNA: TGTGCCTGGAGCTCGGGACTAATGAACACTGAAGCTTTCTTT. The V call is TRBV30, the J call TRBJ1-1; D possibly corresponds to TRBD1 (5 bases). This CDR3 contains 14 residues. V lost 3 bases, J lost 0 bases, and 11 bases lay in between. Germline V CDR1 and CDR2: GTSNPN, SVGIG (reference sequence).

The chain joins TRBV5-6 to TRBJ1-2, with TRBD1 matching over 10 bases. The CDR3 extends over 13 amino acids. Germline CDR1 reads SGHDT; CDR2 reads YYEEEE. Unmatched junction bases numbered 7, after V lost 0 bases and J lost 14 bases. The CDR3 region has the DNA TGTGCCAGCAGCTTGGGTCGGGACAGGGGCCGTACCTTC. It yields the protein CASSLGRDRGRTF.